A single sample gave rise to the 32 T cell receptor beta chains below, sequenced in a study of CD8 T cells in ankylosing spondylitis. Using its own MiXCR run on the 5' RACE reads, TCRdb lists one record per CDR3 protein. The table records 200,000 to 300,000 distinct CDR3 sequences, under 30% of them present only once. The sequencing input was blood, either unsorted or a sorted T cell fraction (not recorded which). The receptors derive from a male donor with ankylosing spondylitis or in good health (not recorded which).

The chain carries TRBV28 and TRBJ2-2, with D possibly matching TRBD2 (5 bases). V lost 3 bases and J lost 4, with 12 bases in between. Germline V gene data show CDR1 as MDHEN and CDR2 as SYDVKM. The CDR3 is made up of 15 amino acids. CDR3 sequence reads: CASSFESAGTGELFF. The CDR3 bases are TGTGCCAGCAGTTTTGAAAGTGCGGGCACCGGGGAGCTGTTTTTT.

This clonotype has only a few counts. This chain uses TRBV12-3 or TRBV12-4 with TRBJ2-3, with D unclear. The V end was cut by 7 bases, the J end by 2 bases, with 13 bases between. This CDR3 region has 14 residues. This CDR3 reads CASTHGQTTDTQYF. CDR3 DNA sequence: TGTGCCAGCACCCATGGGCAGACCACAGATACGCAGTATTTT.

The V and J genes are TRBV5-1 and TRBJ2-3, with D possibly being TRBD2 (6 bases). The V end lost 1 base, the J end lost 5 bases, and 11 bases lay between the germline ends. The CDR3 length is 14 residues. The germline gives CDR1 SGHRS, CDR2 YFSETQ. The chain's CDR3 is CASSLSGWRDTQYF. The CDR3 nucleotides are TGCGCCAGCAGCTTGAGCGGGTGGAGAGATACGCAGTATTTT.

In its sample, this clonotype was seen a few times. The chain employs TRBV20-1 and TRBJ2-1; 8 nucleotides agree with TRBD2. The V gene end was trimmed by 6 bases and the J gene end by 7 bases; junction bases not matched to a gene: 11. The CDR3 is 14 residues long. CDR1 is DFQATT and CDR2 is SNEGSKA in the germline V gene (reference sequence). The CDR3 sequence is CSALRGGFWNEQFF. In nucleotides, the CDR3 is TGCAGTGCACTTCGGGGGGGATTCTGGAATGAGCAGTTCTTC.

This clonotype was picked up many times. This chain uses TRBV12-3 or TRBV12-4 with TRBJ2-7; 10 bases are shared with TRBD1. Trimming took 5 bases from V and 10 from J; bases not matched to a gene: 14. This CDR3 has 15 residues. The CDR3 protein is CASSGRQGALLLQYF. CDR3 nucleotides: TGTGCCAGCAGTGGTCGACAGGGGGCGCTTTTATTACAGTACTTC.

This clonotype has just a few counts. V is TRBV20-1 and J is TRBJ2-1; 10 positions match TRBD2. V shed 3 bases, J shed 6 bases, and the junction held 8 bases outside the gene matches. The CDR3 extends over 15 amino acids. Germline loops: CDR1 DFQATT, CDR2 SNEGSKA (reference sequence). This chain's CDR3 is CSARPAGGPGNEQFF. DNA for the CDR3: TGCAGTGCTAGGCCAGCGGGGGGGCCGGGCAATGAGCAGTTCTTC.

This clonotype turned up a few times. The chain couples TRBV6-1 to TRBJ1-1, with D tentatively TRBD1 (6 bases). Germline V gene data show CDR1 as MNHNS and CDR2 as SASEGT. V dropped 7 bases and J dropped 0 bases, with 9 bases sitting between them. The length of the CDR3 is 13 residues. CDR3 nucleotides: TGTGCCAGCATTGGACAGTTGAACACTGAAGCTTTCTTT. It specifies CASIGQLNTEAFF.

This clonotype was picked up many times. The chain joins TRBV6-5 to TRBJ1-1; no clear D. The CDR3 spans 13 residues. Deletions cut 4 bases from V and 3 bases from J, with 9 bases between. The germline V gene encodes CDR1 MNHEY and CDR2 SVGAGI. The CDR3 bases are TGTGCCAGCAGTTTAACTACTTACACTGAAGCTTTCTTT. The encoded protein is CASSLTTYTEAFF.

This clonotype has a handful of counts. The chain joins TRBV20-1 to TRBJ2-7; 13 positions match TRBD2. CDR1 and CDR2 from the germline V gene are DFQATT and SNEGSKA (reference sequence). The CDR3 contains 14 residues. The ends lost 6 bases at V and 3 bases at J; junction bases unmatched: 5. CDR3 sequence (DNA): TGCAGTGCATCGACTAGCGGGGGGAACTACGAGCAGTACTTC. Amino acids: CSASTSGGNYEQYF.

This clonotype was counted at least ten times. The genes are TRBV29-1 and TRBJ2-3, with TRBD2 as a possible D gene (5 bases). Deletions cut 1 base from V and 1 base from J, with 12 bases between. The germline V gene has CDR1 SQVTM and CDR2 ANQGSEA. The CDR3 loop spans 15 amino acids. The CDR3 loop is CSVEGSGRGTDTQYF. The CDR3 DNA reads as TGCAGCGTTGAAGGGTCGGGGAGAGGCACAGATACGCAGTATTTT.

This chain joins TRBV4-2 and TRBJ1-2; D gene uncertain. Germline CDR1 and CDR2: LGHNA and YNFKEQ. The CDR3 loop spans 11 amino acids. V shed 8 bases and J shed 8 bases, with 12 bases lying between them. CDR3: CASFLPVGYTF. The CDR3, as DNA: TGTGCCAGCTTTTTACCCGTGGGCTACACCTTC.

This clonotype was recorded at least ten times. The chain carries TRBV10-3 and TRBJ1-2; D is undetermined. Trimming shortened V by 4 bases and J by 3 bases, and 9 bases separated the two germline ends. Germline CDR1 reads ENHRY; CDR2 reads SYGVKD. The CDR3 extends over 13 amino acids. CDR3 sequence: CAISGNTYYGYTF. The CDR3 bases are TGTGCCATCAGTGGCAACACCTACTATGGCTACACCTTC.

The J gene is TRBJ2-1, the V gene TRBV20-1, with D perhaps matching TRBD2 (5 bases). This CDR3 spans 15 amino acids. V was shortened by 2 bases and J by 2 bases, with 13 bases between the two germline ends. The germline gives CDR1 DFQATT, CDR2 SNEGSKA (reference sequence). The CDR3 is CSARLGRGPYNEQFF. The CDR3 DNA sequence: TGCAGTGCTAGATTAGGCCGGGGTCCCTACAATGAGCAGTTCTTC.

The chain carries TRBV12-3 or TRBV12-4 and TRBJ2-3; 9 nucleotides match TRBD2. The CDR3 runs 15 residues. V dropped 7 bases and J dropped 4; count of bases not matched to a gene: 9. The CDR3 is CASNPSGAPPDTQYF. CDR3 nucleotide sequence: TGTGCCAGCAACCCTAGCGGGGCCCCCCCAGATACGCAGTATTTT.

The chain uses TRBV6-5 and TRBJ2-3, with 10 nucleotides matching TRBD2. The CDR3 contains 16 residues. CDR1 and CDR2 (germline): MNHEY, SVGAGI. The V and J ends lost 0 bases and 3 bases, in that order; junction bases with no gene match: 3. The CDR3 coding sequence is TGTGCCAGCAGTTACTCGCCTAGCGGGGGAACAGATACGCAGTATTTT. It translates to CASSYSPSGGTDTQYF.

This clonotype was seen ten or more times. The gene calls are TRBV3-1 and TRBJ1-1; D remains unclear. Germline V gene data show CDR1 as LGHDT and CDR2 as YNNKEL (reference sequence). The CDR3 spans 13 residues. With 4 bases removed from V and 3 bases from J, the gap between germline ends came to 9 bases. The CDR3 protein is CASSRGLYTEAFF. The CDR3 DNA reads TGTGCCAGCAGCCGAGGCCTATACACTGAAGCTTTCTTT.

Ten or more counts support this clonotype. This rearrangement joins TRBV12-3 or TRBV12-4 to TRBJ2-2; perhaps D is TRBD1 or TRBD2 (5 bases each). The CDR3 loop spans 14 amino acids. The V end lost 5 bases, the J end lost 5 bases, and 12 bases lay between the germline ends. The CDR3 DNA reads TGTGCCAGCAGTCAGGGCCGGAGGACCGGGGAGCTGTTTTTT. It translates to CASSQGRRTGELFF.

There are a few counts of this clonotype. The chain employs TRBV20-1 and TRBJ2-7; D perhaps matches TRBD2 (5 bases). The CDR3 runs to 13 residues. V lost 5 bases and J lost 3, with 14 bases in between. Germline CDR1 DFQATT, CDR2 SNEGSKA (reference sequence). The CDR3 sequence: CSAPPPGLYEQYF. The CDR3 nucleotides are TGCAGTGCTCCCCCCCCTGGACTCTACGAGCAGTACTTC.

This clonotype was recorded at least ten times. The chain employs TRBV12-3 or TRBV12-4 and TRBJ2-2; perhaps TRBD1 as D (6 bases). The CDR3 covers 14 residues. The V and J ends lost 8 bases and 6 bases respectively, with 16 bases between them. CDR3 nucleotide sequence: TGTGCCAGCCGACTTAGAAGGACAGCCGGGGAGCTGTTTTTT. Amino acid sequence: CASRLRRTAGELFF.

In its sample, this clonotype was seen a few times. The chain joins TRBV20-1 to TRBJ2-2; D might be TRBD2 (5 bases). The CDR3 runs 16 residues. Germline assignment: CDR1 DFQATT and CDR2 SNEGSKA (reference sequence). V lost 0 bases and J 4 bases, leaving 15 bases between the germline ends. CDR3 DNA sequence: TGCAGTGCTAGAGATTCGGGGTCTCGTCTCACCGGGGAGCTGTTTTTT. Protein sequence: CSARDSGSRLTGELFF.

This clonotype came up a few times. The rearrangement uses TRBV29-1 and TRBJ2-7, with D uncertain. CDR3 length: 12 residues. Looked up from germline, CDR1 is SQVTM and CDR2 is ANQGSEA. V gave up 3 bases and J gave up 3 bases, with 9 bases separating them. As DNA, the CDR3 is TGCAGCGTTGAGGGCAGACACTACGAGCAGTACTTC. Its translation is CSVEGRHYEQYF.

The chain recombines TRBV6-5 with TRBJ1-6, with D possibly matching TRBD1 (5 bases). The CDR3 is 15 residues long. Trimming left V 2 bases short and J 8 bases short, with 13 bases between. The germline V gene encodes CDR1 MNHEY and CDR2 SVGAGI. DNA of the CDR3: TGTGCCAGCAGTTACGGCGGGACGAGGGATTCACCCCTCCACTTT. Translated, it gives CASSYGGTRDSPLHF.

This clonotype was picked up a small number of times. The V gene is TRBV20-1, the J gene TRBJ2-5, with TRBD2 matching 9 bases. This CDR3 spans 14 amino acids. Unmatched junction bases numbered 7, after V lost 3 bases and J lost 5 bases. Germline V gene data show CDR1 as DFQATT and CDR2 as SNEGSKA (reference sequence). The CDR3 protein is CSASASGVFETQYF. The CDR3 region has the DNA TGCAGTGCTAGCGCTAGCGGGGTTTTTGAGACCCAGTACTTC.

A remark on this clonotype: Here the CDR3 omits its conserved ending phenylalanine or tryptophan, so a read error is the likely source. The chain has TRBV29-1 and TRBJ2-1; 8 bases fit TRBD1. Germline lookup yields CDR1 SQVTM and CDR2 ANQGSEA. CDR3 length: 16 amino acids. V dropped 5 bases and J dropped 0; count of bases not matched to a gene: 9. CDR3 region: CSVSQGAGPSYNEQFS. CDR3 nucleotide sequence: TGCAGCGTTTCCCAGGGGGCGGGCCCCTCCTACAATGAGCAGTTCTCC.

This clonotype was seen at least ten times. The rearrangement joins TRBV28 to TRBJ2-5; no definite D call. The germline CDR1 and CDR2 sequences are MDHEN and SYDVKM. V lost 0 bases and J lost 5, with 10 bases in between. This CDR3 region has 14 residues. The chain's CDR3 is CASSLWGVKETQYF. The DNA of the CDR3 is TGTGCCAGCAGTTTATGGGGTGTGAAGGAGACCCAGTACTTC. Full variable domain (remainder filled in from reference TRBV28 and TRBJ2-5): DVKVTQSSRYLVKRTGEKVFLECVQDMDHENMFWYRQDPGLGLRLIYFSYDVKMKEKGDIPEGYSVSREKKERFSLILESASTNQTSMYLCASSLWGVKETQYFGPGTRLLVL.

In its sample, this clonotype was seen many times. The V gene is TRBV29-1, the J gene TRBJ1-1, with D uncertain. CDR1 SQVTM and CDR2 ANQGSEA come from the germline V gene. Between the trimmed V and J ends, which lost 3 bases and 1 base, there was a span of 6 bases. CDR3 length: 12 amino acids. The CDR3 bases are TGCAGCGTTGAGTCGGGGAACACTGAAGCTTTCTTT. Protein sequence: CSVESGNTEAFF.

The V and J genes are TRBV12-3 or TRBV12-4 and TRBJ2-5; D not certain. V lost 6 bases and J 5 bases, leaving 16 bases between the germline ends. The CDR3 has 14 residues. The CDR3 DNA reads as TGTGCCAGCAGCCACCGCGCCGGGCAGGAGACCCAGTACTTC. This translates into CASSHRAGQETQYF.

The V call is TRBV4-1, the J call TRBJ2-3; TRBD2 aligns across 13 bases. Germline CDR1 MGHRA, CDR2 YSYEKL. This CDR3 comprises 16 residues. Losses at the gene ends were 3 bases for V and 4 bases for J; bases not matched to a gene: 4. CDR3 protein: CASSQQLAGGPDTQYF. The CDR3, as DNA: TGCGCCAGCAGCCAGCAACTAGCGGGGGGGCCAGATACGCAGTATTTT.

The chain recombines TRBV20-1 with TRBJ2-1, with 10 bases identical to TRBD2. This CDR3 has 14 residues. Per the germline V gene, CDR1 is DFQATT and CDR2 is SNEGSKA (reference sequence). Losses at the gene ends were 6 bases for V and 7 bases for J; bases not matched to a gene: 9. The DNA of the CDR3 is TGCAGTGCCATACTAGCGGGGCCTCCAAATGAGCAGTTCTTC. Its protein product is CSAILAGPPNEQFF.

The gene calls are TRBV7-3 and TRBJ2-1; TRBD2 agrees at 7 bases. The CDR3 runs 13 residues. The J segment lost 9 bases and the V segment lost 0 bases, leaving 2 bases of the junction unmatched. Per the germline V gene, CDR1 is SGHTA and CDR2 is FQGTGA. The DNA of the CDR3 is TGTGCCAGCAGCTTAACGTCGGGAGGTGAGCAGTTCTTC. Protein: CASSLTSGGEQFF.

A few counts support this clonotype. V usage is TRBV7-3 and J usage is TRBJ2-7; 11 bases are a match to TRBD1. The CDR3 covers 15 residues. Germline V gene lookup returns CDR1 SGHTA and CDR2 FQGTGA. The V segment lost 4 bases and the J segment 2 bases; nucleotides outside the gene matches: 4. CDR3: CASSSGTGGPYEQYF. CDR3 DNA: TGTGCCAGCAGCTCTGGGACAGGGGGGCCCTACGAGCAGTACTTC.

The sample holds a few counts of this clonotype. This rearrangement joins TRBV10-3 to TRBJ1-2, with TRBD1 as a possible D gene (6 bases). This CDR3 has 17 amino acids. Deletions cut 2 bases from V and 0 bases from J, with 16 bases between. Germline V gives CDR1 ENHRY, CDR2 SYGVKD. The CDR3 sequence is CAISEPHDRRANYGYTF. CDR3 nucleotides: TGTGCCATCAGTGAGCCCCACGACAGGCGAGCTAACTATGGCTACACCTTC.